These 5 T cell receptor beta chains were all obtained from the same sample, sequenced in a study of Ad26.COV2.S vaccination and SARS-CoV-2 variants. The treatment: around 19 received Ad26.COV2.S at low or high dose, single or two shots; about 5 received placebo; per-sample allocation not given. Sample collection was performed on day 63 after the first vaccine or placebo injection. The repertoire was sequenced with immunoSEQ multiplex PCR; TCRdb's copy has only in-frame clones and lacks some. The data contain around 450,000 clones, over 75% of them seen just once; the ten biggest clones take up 12%. The starting material was peripheral blood, obtained in a trial of Ad26.COV2.S vaccine versus placebo. These receptors all stem from a person aged 18-60 years who received the Ad26.COV2.S COVID-19 vaccine or a placebo.

The J gene is TRBJ1-1, the V gene TRBV11-2; 8 bases agree with TRBD1. Germline loops: CDR1 SGHAT, CDR2 FQNNGV. V dropped 5 bases and J dropped 12; count of bases not matched to a gene: 11. This CDR3 has 13 amino acids. Here the CDR3 reads CASSVGQGVGSFF. In DNA, the CDR3 is TGTGCCAGCAGCGTTGGACAGGGCGTCGGGTCTTTCTTT. Looking up the rest from reference TRBV11-2 and TRBJ1-1 gives the full variable domain: EAGVAQSPRYKIIEKRQSVAFWCNPISGHATLYWYQQILGQGPKLLIQFQNNGVVDDSQLPKDRFSAERLKGVDSTLKIQPAKLEDSAVYLCASSVGQGVGSFFGQGTRLTVV.

The V gene is TRBV5-4, the J gene TRBJ1-2, with unresolved D. This CDR3 is built from 13 residues. Germline values: CDR1 SGHNT, CDR2 YYREEE (reference sequence). Trimming took 1 base from V and 3 from J, leaving 7 bases between them. CDR3 sequence reads: CASSLYGDYGYTF. CDR3 sequence (DNA): TGTGCCAGCAGCTTGTACGGCGACTATGGCTACACCTTC.

This clone has just a few counts. The chain couples TRBV27 to TRBJ1-6; D unresolved. The germline V gene encodes CDR1 MNHEY and CDR2 SMNVEV (reference sequence). The CDR3 has 19 residues. V gave up 0 bases and J gave up 8 bases, with 23 bases separating them. CDR3 sequence reads: CASSLSSDPGLVWDSPLHF. The CDR3 nucleotides read TGTGCCAGCAGTTTATCGAGCGACCCCGGGCTAGTATGGGATTCACCCCTCCACTTT.

The chain joins TRBV20-1 to TRBJ1-1; D remains ambiguous. The CDR3 runs 11 residues. The V and J ends lost 5 bases and 8 bases respectively, with 12 bases between them. CDR1 is DFQATT and CDR2 is SNEGSKA in the germline V gene (reference sequence). The CDR3 loop reads CSAFLGREAFF. The CDR3 nucleotides read TGCAGTGCTTTCCTAGGGCGGGAAGCTTTCTTT.

The rearrangement joins TRBV29-1 to TRBJ2-7; 12 bases agree with TRBD2. This CDR3 comprises 14 residues. With V trimmed by 3 bases and J by 3 bases, 3 bases remained unmatched. The V gene's germline CDR1 is SQVTM and CDR2 ANQGSEA. In nucleotides, the CDR3 is TGCAGCGTTGAGACTAGCGGGAGTTTCTACGAGCAGTACTTC. Its translation is CSVETSGSFYEQYF.